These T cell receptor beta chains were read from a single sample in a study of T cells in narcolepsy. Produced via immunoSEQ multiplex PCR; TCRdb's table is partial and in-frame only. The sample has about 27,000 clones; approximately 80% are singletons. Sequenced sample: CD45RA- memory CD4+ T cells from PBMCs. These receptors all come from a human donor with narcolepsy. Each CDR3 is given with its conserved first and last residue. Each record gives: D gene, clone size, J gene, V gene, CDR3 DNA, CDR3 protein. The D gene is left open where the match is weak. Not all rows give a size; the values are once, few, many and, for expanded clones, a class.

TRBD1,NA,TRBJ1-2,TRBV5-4,TGTGCCAGCAGCCCCGGGACAGGGCACTATGGCTACACCTTC,CASSPGTGHYGYTF
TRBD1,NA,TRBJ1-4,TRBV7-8,TGTGCCAGCAGCCAGCGGACAGGGCGTGATGAAAAACTGTTTTTT,CASSQRTGRDEKLFF
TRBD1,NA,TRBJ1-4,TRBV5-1,TGCGCCAGCAGCAGCCTGGGGGACAGGGGAGAAAAACTGTTTTTT,CASSSLGDRGEKLFF
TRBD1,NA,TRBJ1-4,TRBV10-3,TGTGCCATCAGGGACAGGGATGAAAAACTGTTTTTT,CAIRDRDEKLFF
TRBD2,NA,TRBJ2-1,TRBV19,TGTGCCAGTAGTATCTCTCGACTAGCCAATGAGCAGTTCTTC,CASSISRLANEQFF
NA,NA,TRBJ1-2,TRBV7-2,TGTGCCAGCAGCTTAAGGGGCGGGGACACTAACTATGGCTACACCTTC,CASSLRGGDTNYGYTF
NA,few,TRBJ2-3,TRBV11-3,TGTGCCAGCAGCTTAGTGGGGATTTCAGATACGCAGTATTTT,CASSLVGISDTQYF
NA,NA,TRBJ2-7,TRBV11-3,TGTGCCAGCAGCTACCCAGTGACCCACGAGCAGTACTTC,CASSYPVTHEQYF
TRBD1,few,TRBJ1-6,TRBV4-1,TGCGCCAGCAGCCAAGTGGGGACAGGGTACCCTTCACCCCTCCACTTT,CASSQVGTGYPSPLHF
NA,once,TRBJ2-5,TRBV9,TGTGCCAGCAGCGTAGCTAGGGGACACCTCCAAGAGACCCAGTACTTC,CASSVARGHLQETQYF
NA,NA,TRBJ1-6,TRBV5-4,TGTGCCAGCAGCTCCGTTCAGGGTTATAATTCACCCCTCCACTTT,CASSSVQGYNSPLHF
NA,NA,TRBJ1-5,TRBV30,TGTGCCTGGAGTTTAGTCGGGGACCAGCCCCAGCATTTT,CAWSLVGDQPQHF
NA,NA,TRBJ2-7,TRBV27,TGTGCCAGCAGTTTAAACGGGGGCGAGCAGTACTTC,CASSLNGGEQYF
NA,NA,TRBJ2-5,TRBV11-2,TGTGCCAGCAGCTTACAACAGAAACAAGAGACCCAGTACTTC,CASSLQQKQETQYF
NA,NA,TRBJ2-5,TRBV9,TGTGCCAGCAGCGTAGGGTTTGGGGGCGGGATTTACCAAGAGACCCAGTACTTC,CASSVGFGGGIYQETQYF
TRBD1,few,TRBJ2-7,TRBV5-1,TGCGCCAGCAGCTACGGGGACAGGAAAGAGGACGAGCAGTACTTC,CASSYGDRKEDEQYF
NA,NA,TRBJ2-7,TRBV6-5,TGTGCCAGCAGGGGGGGAAGCCTACCCATCTACGAGCAGTACTTC,CASRGGSLPIYEQYF
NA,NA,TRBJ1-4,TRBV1,TGCACCAGCAGCCCCGGGACGTCTGAAAAACTGTTTTTT,CTSSPGTSEKLFF
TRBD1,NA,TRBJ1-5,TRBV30,TGTGCCTGGGGGACAGGCCGCCATCAGCCCCAGCATTTT,CAWGTGRHQPQHF
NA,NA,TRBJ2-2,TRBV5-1,TGCGCCAGCAGCTGGGGGATCACAGGAGACGGGGAGCTGTTTTTT,CASSWGITGDGELFF
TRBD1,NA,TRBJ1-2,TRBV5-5,TGTGCCAGCAGCTTGGGGGGGACAGGGACGAACTATGGCTACACCTTC,CASSLGGTGTNYGYTF
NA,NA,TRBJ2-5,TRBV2,TGTGCCAGCAGTGACCCCCTTCTGCCGGGGGCCAGGGAGACCCAGTACTTC,CASSDPLLPGARETQYF
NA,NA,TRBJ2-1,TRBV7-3,TGTGCCAGCAGCTTATCATCCCACAATGAGCAGTTCTTC,CASSLSSHNEQFF
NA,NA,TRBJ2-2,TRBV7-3,TGTGCCAGCAGCGGAACCGGGGAGCTGTTTTTT,CASSGTGELFF
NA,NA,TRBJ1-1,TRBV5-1,TGCGCCAGCAGCTTGGCCGCGGGGGCCCCCACTGAAGCTTTCTTT,CASSLAAGAPTEAFF